The sequence of this T cell receptor beta chain was determined in a study of cytomegalovirus exposure and HLA in healthy donors. The primer mix had 60 Vbeta and 13 Jbeta primers. The method was immunoSEQ multiplex PCR; TCRdb's version includes in-frame clones alone and lacks a portion of them. The sample lists some 100,000 clones, roughly 77% seen once, with almost 5% in the top ten. Germline trimming cut 4 bases from V and 10 bases from J; bases unmatched to any gene: 9. Germline V gene lookup returns CDR1 SGHRS and CDR2 YFSETQ. This CDR3 is 15 amino acids long. Specimen: PBMCs. The chain carries TRBV5-1 and TRBJ1-6, with 9 bases fitting TRBD1. This TCR was recovered from a man aged 50-59 years in good health and CMV-seropositive. The CDR3 DNA follows: TGCGCCAGCAGCCGGGGGACAGGGAGGGAATCACCCCTCCACTTT. This gives the protein CASSRGTGRESPLHF.